This entry lists 30 T cell receptor beta chains sequenced from one sample in a study of tumor-infiltrating lymphocytes in primary liver carcinoma (dated by TCRdb to 2015 to 2018). Total RNA and DNA were co-extracted from about 19-30 mg of bulk tissue with the AllPrep DNA/RNA mini kit, without cell sorting. TCRdb shows the sequencer as Illumina HiSeq 2500. A constant-region primer and ProtoScript II reverse transcriptase were used to reverse-transcribe TCRbeta-specific cDNA from roughly 480 ng total RNA. Construction of the TCRbeta libraries relied on three nested rounds of multiplex PCR, following a slightly modified ARM-PCR procedure. Multiplex TRBV1-TRBV30 forward primers and a Cbeta reverse primer were used in the first two PCR rounds, each of which was run for approximately 9 cycles. TCRdb took the public reads, trimmed them with fastp at Q25, ran MiXCR for clone calling and kept in-frame beta chains. Here each entry gathers all rows of one CDR3 protein and keeps the most common genes and DNA. The sample has about 96,000 distinct CDR3 sequences on record, less than 75% of them singletons. Roughly 30% of the sample goes to the ten largest clones.

Sequencing used tumor-adjacent normal liver tissue. The receptor source for this set is a man aged 40-49 years with primary liver carcinoma and hepatitis B virus infection.

The genes are TRBV6-5 and TRBJ2-6; D is possibly TRBD2 (5 bases). The V end lost 5 bases, the J end lost 5 bases, and 22 bases lay between the germline ends. This CDR3 spans 18 amino acids. In germline, CDR1 is MNHEY, CDR2 SVGAGI. The chain's CDR3 is CASSLWTGMEARANVLTF. CDR3 in DNA: TGTGCCAGCAGTCTTTGGACGGGGATGGAAGCTCGGGCCAACGTCCTGACTTTC.

This chain joins TRBV6-1 and TRBJ2-3; D perhaps matches TRBD1 (5 bases). This CDR3 spans 15 amino acids. Germline-derived CDR1 and CDR2 are MNHNS and SASEGT. Trimming cost V 5 bases and J 4 bases, with 16 bases left between them. The CDR3 protein is CASSTIDRGPDTQYF. In DNA, the CDR3 is TGTGCCAGCAGTACCATCGACAGAGGTCCAGATACGCAGTATTTT.

This clonotype was detected only a few times. The chain combines TRBV7-8 with TRBJ2-3; D remains ambiguous. The ends were cut back, 1 base at V and 0 bases at J, with 5 bases in the middle. From germline, CDR1 is SGHVS and CDR2 FQNEAQ. CDR3 length: 14 amino acids. CDR3 sequence reads: CASSLDSSTDTQYF. The CDR3 DNA sequence: TGTGCCAGCAGCTTAGACAGTAGCACAGATACGCAGTATTTT.

As for this clonotype: Sequence at one end of the junction differs from germline and may be a read error. The J gene is TRBJ1-2, the V gene TRBV4-2; D is unresolved. The CDR3 loop spans 16 amino acids. Germline V gene lookup returns CDR1 LGHNA and CDR2 YNFKEQ. The CDR3 nucleotides are TGTGTCAGCAGCCAGTCATGTACTCTCACCCGGGGAGGCTACACCTTC. Protein: CVSSQSCTLTRGGYTF.

The V call is TRBV5-6, the J call TRBJ2-7, with D possibly matching TRBD2 (6 bases). Germline-derived CDR1 and CDR2 are SGHDT and YYEEEE. The CDR3 is 15 residues long. Trimming left V 2 bases short and J 3 bases short, with 15 bases between. The CDR3 coding sequence is TGTGCCAGCAGCTTCGGACTATCGGGGTACTACGAGCAGTACTTC. This encodes CASSFGLSGYYEQYF.

The V and J genes are TRBV5-1 and TRBJ2-7; possible D gene TRBD2, 5 bases. The CDR3 contains 15 residues. V was shortened by 4 bases and J by 3 bases, with 17 bases between the two germline ends. Germline V gives CDR1 SGHRS, CDR2 YFSETQ. CDR3 residues: CASSETSAGVYEQYF. CDR3 DNA: TGCGCCAGCAGCGAGACCAGCGCGGGTGTCTACGAGCAGTACTTC.

This clonotype was observed many times. The rearrangement uses TRBV29-1 and TRBJ2-5; a weak D match, TRBD2 (5 bases). This CDR3 has 12 residues. Germline V gives CDR1 SQVTM, CDR2 ANQGSEA. V lost 7 bases to trimming and J lost 5 bases, with 14 bases between them. The CDR3 is CSALDSGETQYF. CDR3 in DNA: TGCAGCGCCCTGGACTCCGGGGAGACCCAGTACTTC. Full variable domain (outside the CDR3, taken from reference TRBV29-1 and TRBJ2-5): SAVISQKPSRDICQRGTSLTIQCQVDSQVTMMFWYRQQPGQSLTLIATANQGSEATYESGFVIDKFPISRPNLTFSTLTVSNMSPEDSSIYLCSALDSGETQYFGPGTRLLVL.

As regards this clonotype: A read error may explain this, as a much larger clone is one base away. The CDR3 spells CANSLKYGGSGKLFF. The CDR3 region has the DNA TGTGCCAACAGCTTAAAGTACGGAGGTTCAGGAAAACTGTTTTTT. The V call is TRBV7-8, the J call TRBJ1-4; no firm D call. The V gene's germline CDR1 is SGHVS and CDR2 FQNEAQ. The CDR3 sequence is 15 residues long.

This clonotype was counted at least ten times. V usage is TRBV5-4 and J usage is TRBJ2-4, with D possibly being TRBD1 (6 bases). V was cut by 2 bases and J by 1 base, with 7 bases left in between. Germline CDR1 is SGHNT and CDR2 is YYREEE (reference sequence). The CDR3 consists of 14 residues. Here the CDR3 reads CASSFQGAKNIQYF. CDR3 bases: TGTGCCAGCAGCTTTCAGGGGGCCAAAAACATTCAGTACTTC.

In its sample, this clonotype was seen once. The junction and the germline gene differ at one end; a read error may be behind it. V is TRBV12-3 or TRBV12-4 and J is TRBJ2-7; D is undetermined. The CDR3 runs to 12 residues. CDR3 DNA sequence: TGTACCAGCAGTCGGATAGGTGGGGAGCAGTACTTC. Its translation: CTSSRIGGEQYF.

In the case of this clonotype: A read error may produce the germline difference seen at one junction end. This chain uses TRBV14 with TRBJ2-2; D may be TRBD2 (5 bases). The CDR3 has 16 residues. The germline CDR1 and CDR2 sequences are SGHDN and FVKESK. The CDR3 DNA reads TGTGCCAGCAGCCAATTGAGGGCGGCCAACACCTGGGAGCTGTTTTTT. Protein product: CASSQLRAANTWELFF.

In the case of this clonotype: A much larger clone differs by one base, so this may be a read error. The chain recombines TRBV28 with TRBJ2-7; D perhaps matches TRBD1 (6 bases). V was cut by 6 bases and J by 8 bases, with 14 bases left in between. Germline loops: CDR1 MDHEN, CDR2 SYDVKM. This CDR3 contains 12 residues. The CDR3 loop reads CASSLTGAKQYF. Written as DNA, the CDR3 is TGTGCCAGCAGCCTGACAGGCGCCAAGCAGTACTTC.

V usage is TRBV15 and J usage is TRBJ2-7, with 8 bases lining up with TRBD1. Trimming cost V 5 bases and J 0 bases; bases outside gene matches: 6. CDR3 length: 15 amino acids. The germline gives CDR1 LNHNV, CDR2 YYDKDF (reference sequence). The CDR3 loop reads CATSSRQGPSYEQYF. The CDR3 DNA follows: TGTGCCACCAGCTCTCGACAGGGGCCCTCCTACGAGCAGTACTTC.

On this clonotype: The junction differs from germline at one of its ends, possibly a read error. The chain carries TRBV11-2 and TRBJ2-1; D is perhaps TRBD1 (5 bases). From germline, CDR1 is SGHAT and CDR2 FQNNGV. The CDR3 extends over 14 amino acids. Written as DNA, the CDR3 is TGTGCCAGCAGTTTAGAAGGGGCCCACAATGGGCAGTTCTTC. Residues: CASSLEGAHNGQFF.

In its sample, this clonotype was seen many times. This chain connects TRBV5-4 to TRBJ2-6; 10 bases match TRBD1. The V and J ends lost 4 bases and 2 bases, in that order; junction bases with no gene match: 6. The CDR3 consists of 17 residues. Per germline, CDR1 SGHNT and CDR2 YYREEE (reference sequence). The CDR3 nucleotides read TGTGCCAGCAGCACTCCCGGGACAGGGGCTGGGGCCAACGTCCTGACTTTC. Protein sequence: CASSTPGTGAGANVLTF.

This clonotype came up many times. V is TRBV5-6 and J is TRBJ2-1; D gene ambiguous. Looked up from germline, CDR1 is SGHDT and CDR2 is YYEEEE. The V and J ends lost 3 bases and 0 bases respectively, with 10 bases between them. The CDR3 spans 15 residues. CDR3 coding DNA: TGTGCCAGCAGCTGGTGGGGTAGCTCCTACAATGAGCAGTTCTTC. Its translation: CASSWWGSSYNEQFF.

On this clonotype: A much larger clone lies one base from this, so it may be a read error. The chain recombines TRBV6-1 with TRBJ1-3; D gene uncertain. Looked up from germline, CDR1 is MNHNS and CDR2 is SASEGT. CDR3 length: 12 amino acids. Trimming took off 2 bases at V and 4 bases at J, with 3 bases between the two ends. CDR3 region: CASSEFGNTIYF. Written as DNA, the CDR3 is TGTGCCAGCAGTGAATTCGGAAACACCATATATTTT.

CDR3 sequence reads: CAWGTGNQPQHF. CDR3 DNA: TGTGCCTGGGGGACAGGCAATCAGCCCCAGCATTTT. The gene calls are TRBV30 and TRBJ1-5, with 7 positions matching TRBD1. V lost 5 bases to trimming and J lost 2 bases; unmatched junction nucleotides: 0. The CDR3 extends over 12 amino acids. CDR1 GTSNPN and CDR2 SVGIG come from the germline V gene (reference sequence).

This chain links TRBV10-3 with TRBJ2-1; the D gene is possibly TRBD1 (6 bases). V gave up 4 bases and J gave up 5 bases, with 9 bases separating them. Germline-derived CDR1 and CDR2 are ENHRY and SYGVKD. This CDR3 contains 13 residues. CDR3 in DNA: TGTGCCATCAGTGGGACAGAGAACAATGAGCAGTTCTTC. It translates to CAISGTENNEQFF.

The sample holds many counts of this clonotype. The chain links TRBV12-3 or TRBV12-4 to TRBJ1-5; no clear D gene. V was trimmed by 2 bases and J by 2 bases, leaving 10 bases between them. The CDR3 covers 15 residues. DNA for the CDR3: TGTGCCAGCAGTTTAATGGGATCTGGCAATCAGCCCCAGCATTTT. Protein sequence: CASSLMGSGNQPQHF.

To note about this clonotype: The final CDR3 position lacks the conserved phenylalanine or tryptophan, pointing to a likely read error. The chain recombines TRBV11-3 with TRBJ2-5, with D perhaps given as TRBD1 or TRBD2 (5 bases each). Germline V gene sequence: CDR1 SGHNT, CDR2 YENEEA. The CDR3 is 13 residues long. The CDR3 bases are TGTGCGAGCAGTTCCGGGGACCCAGAGACCCAGTACCTC. Translation: CASSSGDPETQYL.

Comments on this clonotype: With a much larger clone just one base away, this may be a read error. J is TRBJ2-2 and V is TRBV10-3; D possibly matches TRBD1 or TRBD2 (5 bases each). CDR3 size: 15 residues. Germline CDR1 ENHRY, CDR2 SYGVKD. The chain's CDR3 is CAISLGVTGTVELFF. For the CDR3, the DNA is TGTGCCATTTCGCTTGGGGTTACGGGGACCGTGGAGCTGTTTTTT.

This clonotype showed up just once. A much larger clone differs from this one at a single base, so this may be a read error. CDR3 nucleotides: TGTGCCAGCAGTTTAATGGGACTAACCGGGGAGCTGCTTTTT. It specifies CASSLMGLTGELLF. The chain joins TRBV12-3 or TRBV12-4 to TRBJ2-2; 7 bases map to TRBD2. The CDR3 is made up of 14 amino acids.

Notes on this clonotype: This likely comes from a read error, as the CDR3 has no conserved phenylalanine or tryptophan at its end. The DNA is omitted, as the CDR3 cannot be located on it reliably, and the CDR3 follows TCRdb's listing. The chain uses TRBV12-5 and TRBJ1-1. The CDR3 contains 12 residues when both ends are counted. Germline CDR1 reads LGHNT; CDR2 reads FRNRAP. The CDR3 spells CASGLGQGKTFL.

The chain couples TRBV4-2 to TRBJ2-1, with 10 bases that match TRBD2. This CDR3 region has 15 residues. V trimming: 9 bases; J trimming: 6 bases; junction bases outside the gene matches: 11. Per the germline V gene, CDR1 is LGHNA and CDR2 is YNFKEQ. The CDR3 nucleotides are TGTGCCAGGGCGCCAACCGGGACTAGCGTCAATGAGCAGTTCTTC. It yields the protein CARAPTGTSVNEQFF.

Comments on this clonotype: The conserved final phenylalanine or tryptophan is absent from the CDR3, which likely points to a read error. This chain joins TRBV11-2 and TRBJ2-7; no clear D. The CDR3 is made up of 14 amino acids. Germline V CDR1 and CDR2: SGHAT, FQNNGV. The chain's CDR3 is CASSFLFSSYEQYL. Here the CDR3 DNA reads TGTGCCAGCAGCTTCCTTTTTAGCTCCTACGAACAGTACCTC.

With respect to this clonotype: The conserved phenylalanine or tryptophan is not found at the CDR3 terminus, so this likely reflects a read error. The rearrangement uses TRBV6-5 and TRBJ2-3, with D perhaps being TRBD1 or TRBD2 (5 bases each). The germline V and J ends were trimmed by 10 bases and 1 base, with 15 bases remaining between them. Germline-derived CDR1 and CDR2 are MNHEY and SVGAGI. CDR3 length: 14 amino acids. The CDR3 DNA reads as TGTGCCATCACTTGGGACGGACGCACAGATACGCAGTATCTT. Translating it yields CAITWDGRTDTQYL.

This clonotype has only one observation. It is likely a read error, because the conserved phenylalanine at the end of the CDR3 is missing. This chain links TRBV11-2 with TRBJ2-3; D gene uncertain. Per germline, CDR1 SGHAT and CDR2 FQNNGV. The CDR3 spans 12 residues. The CDR3 loop reads CASSLDTDTQYL. In DNA form, the CDR3 reads TGTGCCAGCAGCTTAGACACAGATACTCAGTATCTT.

As to this clonotype: This may arise from a read error, as a much more abundant clone is one base away. The chain links TRBV5-1 to TRBJ1-2; D uncertain. V was trimmed by 0 bases and J by 12 bases, leaving 12 bases between them. Germline V CDR1 and CDR2: SGHRS, YFSETQ. The CDR3 runs 12 residues. This chain's CDR3 is CASSLGGGGHTF. As DNA, the CDR3 is TGCGCCAGCAGCTTGGGAGGTGGCGGCCACACCTTC.

The CDR3 DNA sequence: TGTGCCAGCAGCTTACGGCCCCCCCTAGCGACCTACACCGGGGAGCTGTTTTTT. Residues: CASSLRPPLATYTGELFF. The rearrangement joins TRBV7-3 to TRBJ2-2; tentative D call: TRBD2 (6 bases). V was trimmed by 2 bases and J by 3 bases, leaving 19 bases between them. Germline values: CDR1 SGHTA, CDR2 FQGTGA. The CDR3 has 18 residues.